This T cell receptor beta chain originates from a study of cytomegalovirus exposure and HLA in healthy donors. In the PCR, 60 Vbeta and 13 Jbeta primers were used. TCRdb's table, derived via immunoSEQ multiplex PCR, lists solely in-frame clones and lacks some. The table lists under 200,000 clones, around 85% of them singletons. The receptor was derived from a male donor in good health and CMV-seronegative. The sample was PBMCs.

The CDR3 DNA reads TGTGCCAGCAGTTTAGGACCGGGGGGATCCGGCACCGGGGAGCTGTTTTTT. Its protein product is CASSLGPGGSGTGELFF. J is TRBJ2-2 and V is TRBV27; 7 nucleotides align to TRBD2. Looked up from germline, CDR1 is MNHEY and CDR2 is SMNVEV (reference sequence). J lost 4 bases, V lost 2 bases, and 10 bases had no gene match. This CDR3 has 17 amino acids.